The 8 T cell receptor beta chains listed next were all sequenced from one sample in a study of spatial heterogeneity in lung cancer. Each CDR3 protein is one row after TCRdb ran MiXCR on the 5' RACE reads. Of around 44,000 distinct CDR3 sequences listed, about 10% are singletons. Time point indicated: blood at routine non-recurrence follow-up after resection. This material consisted of PBMCs, taken at follow-up. The receptors were gathered from a female donor with early-stage non-small cell lung cancer.

This chain connects TRBV5-6 to TRBJ1-5, with 9 bases fitting TRBD1. The germline V gene encodes CDR1 SGHDT and CDR2 YYEEEE. This CDR3 region has 14 residues. The J segment lost 9 bases and the V segment lost 2 bases, leaving 6 bases of the junction unmatched. Here the CDR3 reads CASSLGTGSTPQHF. The CDR3, as DNA: TGTGCCAGCAGCTTAGGGACAGGGAGTACGCCCCAGCATTTT.

The table lists this clonotype with a few counts. CDR3 sequence reads: CASSLSGHTDTQYF. Here the CDR3 DNA reads TGTGCCAGCAGTTTATCGGGCCACACAGATACGCAGTATTTT. The chain is built from TRBV27 and TRBJ2-3; D gene uncertain. The CDR3 totals 14 residues. V was cut by 0 bases and J by 2 bases, with 6 bases left in between. Germline V gene data show CDR1 as MNHEY and CDR2 as SMNVEV (reference sequence).

This clonotype has a count of ten or more. The V and J genes are TRBV23-1 and TRBJ2-3; D gene uncertain. TRBV23-1 is an open reading frame, and its role is uncertain. The CDR3 spans 16 residues. Trimming shortened V by 0 bases and J by 2 bases, and 12 bases separated the two germline ends. CDR3 sequence reads: CASSQSRPQNTDTQYF. CDR3 bases: TGCGCCAGCAGTCAATCCCGGCCGCAAAACACAGATACGCAGTATTTT.

This clonotype showed up many times. The chain combines TRBV28 with TRBJ2-3; 12 bases align to TRBD2. CDR3 length equals 14 residues. V lost 5 bases and J lost 5; bases outside the gene matches: 2. Germline V CDR1 and CDR2: MDHEN, SYDVKM. The CDR3 loop reads CASSLAGGRDTQYF. The CDR3 coding sequence is TGTGCCAGCAGTCTAGCGGGGGGGAGAGATACGCAGTATTTT. Full variable domain (missing parts from reference TRBV28 and TRBJ2-3): DVKVTQSSRYLVKRTGEKVFLECVQDMDHENMFWYRQDPGLGLRLIYFSYDVKMKEKGDIPEGYSVSREKKERFSLILESASTNQTSMYLCASSLAGGRDTQYFGPGTRLTVL.

This clonotype occurred many times. The CDR3 protein is CASSQAEVTSGLETQYF. CDR3 sequence (DNA): TGTGCCAGCAGCCAAGCGGAGGTAACTAGCGGGCTAGAGACCCAGTACTTC. The V gene is TRBV3-1, the J gene TRBJ2-5; 9 bases map to TRBD2. CDR1 is LGHDT, CDR2 YNNKEL, per germline (reference sequence). V lost 1 base, J lost 4 bases, and 10 bases stayed unmatched. This CDR3 is built from 17 residues.

This clonotype has only a few counts. The junction and the germline gene differ at one end; a read error may be behind it. The CDR3 reads CASSLRLALSCNEQFF. CDR3 DNA sequence: TGTGCCAGCAGCTTGAGGCTGGCGCTCTCCTGCAATGAGCAGTTCTTC. The gene calls are TRBV5-8 and TRBJ2-1; no clear D. Germline CDR1 and CDR2: SGHTS and YDEGEE. The CDR3 is 16 amino acids.

This clonotype occurred a few times. The chain recombines TRBV9 with TRBJ2-7, with D perhaps matching TRBD1 or TRBD2 (7 bases each). The CDR3 extends over 15 amino acids. Trimming took off 4 bases at V and 2 bases at J, with 16 bases between the two ends. Germline V CDR1 and CDR2: SGDLS, YYNGEE. The CDR3 is CASSPGGGRAYEQYF. As DNA, the CDR3 is TGTGCCAGCAGCCCAGGGGGGGGCAGGGCCTACGAGCAGTACTTC.

This clonotype was observed at least ten times. The chain links TRBV5-1 to TRBJ2-2; D is unresolved. V was trimmed by 1 base and J by 0 bases, leaving 7 bases between them. This CDR3 spans 15 amino acids. Germline CDR1 reads SGHRS; CDR2 reads YFSETQ. The CDR3, as DNA: TGCGCCAGCAGCTTGACGGTTTCGAACACCGGGGAGCTGTTTTTT. Translated, it gives CASSLTVSNTGELFF.